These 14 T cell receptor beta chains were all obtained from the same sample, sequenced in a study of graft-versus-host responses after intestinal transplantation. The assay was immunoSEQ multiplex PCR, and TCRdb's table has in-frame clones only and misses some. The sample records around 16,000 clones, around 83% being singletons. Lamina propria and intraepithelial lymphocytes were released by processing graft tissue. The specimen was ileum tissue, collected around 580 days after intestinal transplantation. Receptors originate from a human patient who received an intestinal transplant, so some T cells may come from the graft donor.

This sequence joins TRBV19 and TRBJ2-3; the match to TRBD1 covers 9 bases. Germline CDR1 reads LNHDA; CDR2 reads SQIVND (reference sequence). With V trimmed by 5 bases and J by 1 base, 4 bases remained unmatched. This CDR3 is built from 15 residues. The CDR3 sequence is CASSPRTGGTDTQYF. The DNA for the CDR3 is TGTGCCAGTAGTCCTCGGACAGGGGGCACAGATACGCAGTATTTT.

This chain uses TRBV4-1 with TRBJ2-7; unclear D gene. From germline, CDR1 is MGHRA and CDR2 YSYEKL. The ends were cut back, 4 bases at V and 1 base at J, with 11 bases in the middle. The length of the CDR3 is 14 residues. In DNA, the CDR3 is TGCGCCAGCAGCCGCTTAGGTCAGTCCTACGAGCAGTACTTC. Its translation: CASSRLGQSYEQYF.

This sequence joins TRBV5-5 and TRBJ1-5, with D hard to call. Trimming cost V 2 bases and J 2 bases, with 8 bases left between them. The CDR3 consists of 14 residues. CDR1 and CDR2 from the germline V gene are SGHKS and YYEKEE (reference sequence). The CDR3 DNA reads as TGTGCCAGCAGCTTAGGAGGAGGCAATCAGCCCCAGCATTTT. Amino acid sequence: CASSLGGGNQPQHF.

CDR3 DNA: TGTGCCAGCCTCCTCGATGGCCCTCGCACTGAAGCTTTCTTT. Translating it yields CASLLDGPRTEAFF. The J gene is TRBJ1-1, the V gene TRBV2; D call uncertain. Germline values: CDR1 SNHLY, CDR2 FYNNEI. CDR3 length: 14 residues. The ends were cut back, 8 bases at V and 4 bases at J, with 17 bases in the middle.

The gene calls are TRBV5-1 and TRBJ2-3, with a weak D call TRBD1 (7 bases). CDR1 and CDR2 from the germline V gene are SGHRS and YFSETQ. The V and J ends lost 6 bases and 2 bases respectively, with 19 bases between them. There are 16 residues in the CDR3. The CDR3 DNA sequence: TGCGCCAGCACGGGACGGGGGACAGCCTCCACAGATACGCAGTATTTT. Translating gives CASTGRGTASTDTQYF. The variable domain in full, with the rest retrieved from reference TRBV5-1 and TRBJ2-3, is KAGVTQTPRYLIKTRGQQVTLSCSPISGHRSVSWYQQTPGQGLQFLFEYFSETQRNKGNFPGRFSGRQFSNSRSEMNVSTLELGDSALYLCASTGRGTASTDTQYFGPGTRLTVL.

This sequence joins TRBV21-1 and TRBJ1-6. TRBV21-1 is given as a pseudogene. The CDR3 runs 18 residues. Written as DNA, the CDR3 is TGTGCCAGCAGCAAACCTCGAGGACGTAGCTCCTATAATTCACCCCTCCACTTT. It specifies CASSKPRGRSSYNSPLHF.

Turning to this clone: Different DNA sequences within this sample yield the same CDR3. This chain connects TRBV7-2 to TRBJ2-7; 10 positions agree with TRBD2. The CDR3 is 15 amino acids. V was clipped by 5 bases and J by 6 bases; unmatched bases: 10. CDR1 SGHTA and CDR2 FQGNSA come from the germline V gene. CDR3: CASSRRPIAGGEQYF. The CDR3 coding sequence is TGTGCCAGCAGCCGACGTCCTATAGCGGGAGGCGAGCAGTACTTC.

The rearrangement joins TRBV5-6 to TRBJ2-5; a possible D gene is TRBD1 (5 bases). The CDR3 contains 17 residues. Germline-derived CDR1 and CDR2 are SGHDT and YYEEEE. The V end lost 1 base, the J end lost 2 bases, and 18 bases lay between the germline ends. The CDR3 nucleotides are TGTGCCAGCAGCTTGAGTACAGGCCTTCGTACTCAAGAGACCCAGTACTTC. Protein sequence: CASSLSTGLRTQETQYF. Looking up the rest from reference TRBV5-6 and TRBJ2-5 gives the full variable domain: DAGVTQSPTHLIKTRGQQVTLRCSPKSGHDTVSWYQQALGQGPQFIFQYYEEEERQRGNFPDRFSGHQFPNYSSELNVNALLLGDSALYLCASSLSTGLRTQETQYFGPGTRLLVL.

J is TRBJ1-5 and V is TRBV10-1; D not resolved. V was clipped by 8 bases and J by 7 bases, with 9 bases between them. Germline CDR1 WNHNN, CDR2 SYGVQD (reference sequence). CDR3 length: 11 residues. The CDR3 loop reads CASPRTQPQHF. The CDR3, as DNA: TGCGCCAGCCCTCGAACCCAGCCCCAGCATTTT.

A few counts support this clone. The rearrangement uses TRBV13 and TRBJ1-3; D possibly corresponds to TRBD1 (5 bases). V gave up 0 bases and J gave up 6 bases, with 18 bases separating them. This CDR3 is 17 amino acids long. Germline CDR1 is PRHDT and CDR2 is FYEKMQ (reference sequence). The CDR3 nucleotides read TGTGCCAGCAGCTTAGGCGGCTTCGGGCAGGGCCAAAACACCATATATTTT. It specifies CASSLGGFGQGQNTIYF.

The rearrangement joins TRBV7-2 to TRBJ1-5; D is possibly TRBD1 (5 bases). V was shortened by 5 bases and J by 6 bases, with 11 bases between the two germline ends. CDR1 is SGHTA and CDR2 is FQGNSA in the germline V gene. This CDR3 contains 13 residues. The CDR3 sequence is CASSLRDGQPQHF. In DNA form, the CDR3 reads TGTGCCAGCAGCCTCAGGGACGGTCAGCCCCAGCATTTT.

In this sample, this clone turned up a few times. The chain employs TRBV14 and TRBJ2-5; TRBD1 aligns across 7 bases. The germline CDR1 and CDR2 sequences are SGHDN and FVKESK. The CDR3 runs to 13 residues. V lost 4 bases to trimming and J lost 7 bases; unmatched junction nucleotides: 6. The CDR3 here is CASSPRTGGTQYF. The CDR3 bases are TGTGCCAGCAGCCCCCGGACAGGAGGGACCCAGTACTTC.

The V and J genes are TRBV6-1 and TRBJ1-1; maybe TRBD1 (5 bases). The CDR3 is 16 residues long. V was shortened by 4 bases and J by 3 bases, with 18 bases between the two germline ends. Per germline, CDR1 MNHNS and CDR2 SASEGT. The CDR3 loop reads CASSVRAGSGDTEAFF. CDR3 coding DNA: TGTGCCAGCAGTGTTAGGGCAGGGAGCGGGGACACTGAAGCTTTCTTT.

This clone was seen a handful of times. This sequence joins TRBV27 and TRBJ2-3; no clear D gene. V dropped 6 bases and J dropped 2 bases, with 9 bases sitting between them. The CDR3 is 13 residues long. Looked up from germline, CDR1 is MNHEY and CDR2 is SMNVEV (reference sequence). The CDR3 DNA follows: TGTGCCAGCAGCTTACGTGTCACAGATACGCAGTATTTT. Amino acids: CASSLRVTDTQYF.